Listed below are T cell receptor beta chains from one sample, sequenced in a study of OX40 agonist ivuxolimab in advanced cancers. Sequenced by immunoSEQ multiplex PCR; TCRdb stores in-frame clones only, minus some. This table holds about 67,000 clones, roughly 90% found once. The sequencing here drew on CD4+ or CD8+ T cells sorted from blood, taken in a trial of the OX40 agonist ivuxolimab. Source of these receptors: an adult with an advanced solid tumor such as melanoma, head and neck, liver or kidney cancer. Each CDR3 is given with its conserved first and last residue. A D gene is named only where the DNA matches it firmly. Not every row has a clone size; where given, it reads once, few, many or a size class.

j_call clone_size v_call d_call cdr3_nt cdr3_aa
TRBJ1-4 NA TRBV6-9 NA TGTGCCAGCAGTCGAGGGGAGCTTAATGAAAAACTGTTTTTT CASSRGELNEKLFF
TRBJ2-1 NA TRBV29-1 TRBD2 TGCAGCGTTGAACGCTGGACTAGCGGCTTATCTACGAGGTTCTACAATGAGCAGTTCTTC CSVERWTSGLSTRFYNEQFF
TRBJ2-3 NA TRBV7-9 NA TGTGCCAGCAGCTTTACAGCTTCAGATACGCAGTATTTT CASSFTASDTQYF
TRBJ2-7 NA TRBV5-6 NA TGTGCCAGCAGTCGGATTGACTACGAGCAGTACTTC CASSRIDYEQYF
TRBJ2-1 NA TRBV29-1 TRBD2 TGCAGCGTTGACCAAAGGGGACTAGCGGAGATCCTTTACAATGAGCAGTTCTTC CSVDQRGLAEILYNEQFF
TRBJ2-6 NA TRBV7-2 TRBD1 TGTGCCAGCAGCACTCAAACCGGGACAGGGGGGACTTTC CASSTQTGTGGTF
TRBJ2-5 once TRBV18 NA TGTGCCAGCTCCCCTGGGCGGACGGGGCAAGAGACCCAGTACTTC CASSPGRTGQETQYF
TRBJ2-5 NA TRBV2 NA TGTGCCAGCAGCGTATCGGGACACCGACAAGAGACCCAGTACTTC CASSVSGHRQETQYF
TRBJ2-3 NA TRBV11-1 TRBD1 TGTGCCAGCAGCACGGACAGGGTAGATACGCAGTATTTT CASSTDRVDTQYF
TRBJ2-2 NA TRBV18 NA TGTGCCAGCTCACCGCAGGGAGGCACCGGGGAGCTGTTTTTT CASSPQGGTGELFF